Shown below are 14 T cell receptor beta chains from a single sample sequenced in a study of cytomegalovirus exposure and HLA in healthy donors. Both 60 Vbeta primers and 13 Jbeta primers went into the PCR. Sequenced by immunoSEQ multiplex PCR; TCRdb stores in-frame clones only, minus some. The sample carries 90,000 to 100,000 clones, around 80% recorded once. The specimen sequenced was PBMCs. These receptors were collected from a middle-aged man in good health and CMV-seronegative.

The chain employs TRBV9 and TRBJ1-1; the match to TRBD1 covers 7 bases. This CDR3 region has 13 residues. Losses at the gene ends were 3 bases for V and 6 bases for J; bases not matched to a gene: 5. The germline gives CDR1 SGDLS, CDR2 YYNGEE. The CDR3, as DNA: TGTGCCAGCAGCGAGACAGGGACGGCTGAAGCTTTCTTT. It encodes CASSETGTAEAFF.

The J gene is TRBJ2-3, the V gene TRBV2; 10 bases are shared with TRBD2. Looked up from germline, CDR1 is SNHLY and CDR2 is FYNNEI. There are 15 residues in the CDR3. V dropped 3 bases and J dropped 4; count of bases not matched to a gene: 4. CDR3 nucleotides: TGTGCCAGCAGTGATGGGACTAGCGTTTCAGATACGCAGTATTTT. Translation: CASSDGTSVSDTQYF.

The chain has TRBV28 and TRBJ1-1, with D possibly matching TRBD1 (5 bases). Trimming took 1 base from V and 7 from J, leaving 10 bases between them. Germline assignment: CDR1 MDHEN and CDR2 SYDVKM. The CDR3 loop spans 13 amino acids. The DNA of the CDR3 is TGTGCCAGCAGTTTATACCCAGGGCGTGAAGCTTTCTTT. It codes for CASSLYPGREAFF.

The chain joins TRBV4-3 to TRBJ1-5; D may be TRBD1 (5 bases). The CDR3 is 15 residues long. The V gene's germline CDR1 is LGHNA and CDR2 YSLEER. Trimming pared 0 bases from V and 7 bases from J, leaving 13 bases between. The CDR3, as DNA: TGCGCCAGCAGCCAAGAGGGGCATTTAGGCCAGCCCCAGCATTTT. Encoded protein: CASSQEGHLGQPQHF.

This clone has a handful of counts. This chain joins TRBV5-4 and TRBJ2-2; 10 bases map to TRBD2. CDR3 length: 16 amino acids. The germline V gene has CDR1 SGHNT and CDR2 YYREEE (reference sequence). With V trimmed by 4 bases and J by 2 bases, 5 bases remained unmatched. CDR3 region: CASSPASGRNTGELFF. CDR3 DNA: TGTGCCAGCAGCCCGGCTAGCGGGAGAAACACCGGGGAGCTGTTTTTT.

The rearrangement links TRBV7-2 to TRBJ2-1, with a possible D match to TRBD2 (6 bases). V lost 1 base and J 3 bases, leaving 10 bases between the germline ends. The CDR3 extends over 15 amino acids. In germline, CDR1 is SGHTA, CDR2 FQGNSA. This CDR3 reads CASSLVGGVYNEQFF. DNA of the CDR3: TGTGCCAGCAGCTTAGTGGGCGGGGTCTACAATGAGCAGTTCTTC.

This rearrangement joins TRBV6-1 to TRBJ2-7, with TRBD1 matching 9 bases. V was clipped by 4 bases and J by 6 bases; unmatched bases: 1. CDR1 and CDR2 (germline): MNHNS, SASEGT. The CDR3 contains 12 residues. The CDR3 nucleotides are TGTGCCAGCAGTGGGACAGGGGCCGAGCAGTACTTC. Residues: CASSGTGAEQYF.

The V and J genes are TRBV15 and TRBJ2-2; TRBD1 agrees at 8 bases. V trimming: 6 bases; J trimming: 7 bases; junction bases outside the gene matches: 7. Looked up from germline, CDR1 is LNHNV and CDR2 is YYDKDF (reference sequence). CDR3 size: 14 residues. CDR3 loop: CATRSDRGFGELFF. The CDR3 DNA sequence: TGTGCCACCAGATCCGACAGGGGCTTCGGGGAGCTGTTTTTT.

The chain links TRBV7-9 to TRBJ1-1; D not resolved. V was shortened by 0 bases and J by 6 bases, with 14 bases between the two germline ends. This CDR3 has 15 amino acids. The germline V gene encodes CDR1 SEHNR and CDR2 FQNEAQ (reference sequence). The CDR3 sequence is CASSLALTGFPEAFF. The CDR3 DNA is TGTGCCAGCAGCTTAGCGCTTACGGGGTTCCCTGAAGCTTTCTTT.

This chain's CDR3 is CASSEQVLQETQYF. CDR3 coding DNA: TGTGCCAGCAGTGAGCAGGTCCTACAAGAGACCCAGTACTTC. This chain joins TRBV2 and TRBJ2-5, with D hard to call. The germline gives CDR1 SNHLY, CDR2 FYNNEI. Trimming left V 3 bases short and J 2 bases short, with 10 bases between. The CDR3 has 14 residues. The complete variable domain, with remaining parts taken from reference TRBV2 and TRBJ2-5, reads EPEVTQTPSHQVTQMGQEVILRCVPISNHLYFYWYRQILGQKVEFLVSFYNNEISEKSEIFDDQFSVERPDGSNFTLKIRSTKLEDSAMYFCASSEQVLQETQYFGPGTRLLVL.

The V gene is TRBV18, the J gene TRBJ1-2; D is undetermined. Per germline, CDR1 KGHSH and CDR2 LQKENI. Trimming pared 8 bases from V and 8 bases from J, leaving 21 bases between. The CDR3 sequence is 14 residues long. The CDR3: CASDDLPGLKGYTF. CDR3 coding DNA: TGTGCCAGCGATGATCTACCAGGCCTTAAGGGCTACACCTTC. Drawing the rest from reference TRBV18 and TRBJ1-2, the complete variable domain is NAGVMQNPRHLVRRRGQEARLRCSPMKGHSHVYWYRQLPEEGLKFMVYLQKENIIDESGMPKERFSAEFPKEGPSILRIQQVVRGDSAAYFCASDDLPGLKGYTFGSGTRLTVV.

CDR3: CASSRQFLNEKLFF. The CDR3 DNA is TGCGCCAGCAGTCGACAGTTCCTTAATGAAAAACTGTTTTTT. This chain links TRBV4-1 with TRBJ1-4; weak D call: TRBD1 (5 bases). The CDR3 is 14 amino acids. The germline CDR1 and CDR2 sequences are MGHRA and YSYEKL. The ends were cut back, 6 bases at V and 4 bases at J, with 12 bases in the middle.

J is TRBJ1-3 and V is TRBV6-5; maybe TRBD1 (5 bases). The CDR3 runs 16 residues. V gave up 2 bases and J gave up 2 bases, with 13 bases separating them. Germline V gives CDR1 MNHEY, CDR2 SVGAGI. The CDR3 bases are TGTGCCAGCAGTTACCAAGGGGTCCTTCCTGGAAACACCATATATTTT. Amino acids: CASSYQGVLPGNTIYF.

The J gene is TRBJ2-1, the V gene TRBV5-4; maybe TRBD2 (5 bases). V was shortened by 4 bases and J by 1 base, with 9 bases between the two germline ends. This CDR3 comprises 14 residues. Germline CDR1 and CDR2: SGHNT and YYREEE (reference sequence). CDR3 sequence (DNA): TGTGCCAGCAGCCGGACTGGGTCCTACAATGAGCAGTTCTTC. Its protein product is CASSRTGSYNEQFF.